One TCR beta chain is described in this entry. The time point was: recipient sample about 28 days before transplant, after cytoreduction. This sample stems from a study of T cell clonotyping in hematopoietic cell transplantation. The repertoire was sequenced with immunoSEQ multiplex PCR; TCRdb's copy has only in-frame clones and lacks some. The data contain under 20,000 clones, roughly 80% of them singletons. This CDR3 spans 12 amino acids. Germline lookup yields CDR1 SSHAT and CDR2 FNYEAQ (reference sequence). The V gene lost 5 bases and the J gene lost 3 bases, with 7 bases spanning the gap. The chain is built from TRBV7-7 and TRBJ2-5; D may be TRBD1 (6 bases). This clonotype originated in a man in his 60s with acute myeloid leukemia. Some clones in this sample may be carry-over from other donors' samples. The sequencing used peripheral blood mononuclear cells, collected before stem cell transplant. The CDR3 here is CASSAGEETQYF. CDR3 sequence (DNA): TGTGCCAGCAGCGCAGGGGAAGAGACCCAGTACTTC.